The T cell receptor (beta chain) described here comes from a study of yellow fever vaccine responses in identical twins listed by TCRdb under 2018. Concerning the study at large: In identical twins, the study followed T cell clones that responded to the vaccine with precision.

Receptors were amplified or captured by RT-PCR. The instrument given in TCRdb is Illumina HiSeq 2500. The raw public data were reprocessed by TCRdb itself: fastp quality trimming at Q25, MiXCR clonotype calling, in-frame beta chains only. Merged by CDR3 protein, the rows form single entries marked with the most common genes and DNA. Counted in this sample were 15,000 to 20,000 distinct CDR3 sequences; over 65% of them appeared once. The ten biggest clones cover under 3% of the sample. The CDR3 runs 16 residues from the cysteine to the phenylalanine. Only the CDR3 part of the read is kept: 48 bases, read in frame from the first base. This clonotype has more than one count but fewer than ten. This clone's antigen is unknown. No per-base quality is available; no much larger clone lies one base away. What the study reported, not specific to this receptor: The T cell response to vaccination in identical twins was reported by the authors to appear partly convergent and partly personalized.

Recombination linked TRBV21-1 to TRBJ2-3; the D segment call TRBD2 is taken from the table without a DNA check. TRBV21-1 is a pseudogene. The clonotype originates from a woman aged 18-35 years who received the yellow fever vaccine. Donor details come from another sample of the same person, matched by shared clones. The sample in question was T cells from blood (PBMCs), unsorted or a sorted subset (not recorded which), obtained before or after yellow fever vaccination (not recorded which). The DNA reads TGTGCCAGCAGCAAAGTTCGGGCTAGCGAGCGGGATACGCAGTATTTT. Its protein is CASSKVRASERDTQYF.